This note documents a single T cell receptor (beta chain) sequence. Its antigen has not been determined. The data are from a study of cytomegalovirus exposure and HLA in healthy donors (dated by TCRdb to the late 2010s). For the wider study: In an earlier analysis of 450 to 750 of the donors, 276 Gb of sequence data and 100 million or so unique TCR beta sequences from about 179 million T cells were reported. Donor age, sex, ethnicity and CMV serostatus were compiled together with the repertoire data. About five DR-DQ haplotypes were handled as single units for association and clustering, since linkage in the cohort was strong. An earlier analysis of a few hundred of the donors applied high-throughput TCR beta sequencing to assess whether each TCR beta V gene segment acted as functional or pseudogenic. Around 320 gigabases of sequencing data and around 87 million unique TCR sequences were included in an early release covering about 620 HLA-typed donors. A later genetic analysis took genome-wide SNP genotypes for about 65% of the 666 donors and used that subset as a discovery cohort. All discovery cohort repertoires had been generated using a single sequencing platform. To study patterns of TCR occurrence, a later analysis re-analyzed previously published TCR beta repertoires from several hundred donors and added high-resolution HLA genotyping. In the later analysis, no new phenotypic data were used to find candidate immune exposures; instead, reliance was placed on TCR beta sequences and their occurrence across donors. Both class I and class II loci were covered by HLA typing, at four-digit resolution. The study aimed to test whether signatures of past pathogen exposure could be identified by cataloging public T cell receptors. High-throughput TCR immunosequencing, statistical association of individual TCRs with disease status, and machine learning were combined to predict cytomegalovirus infection status. The number of donors typed differed by locus, with roughly 620-640 for A, B, C, DRB1 and DQB1, around 520 for DQA1, some 570 for DPA1, and 472 for DPB1. Besides the first cohort of approximately 670 subjects, a separate validation cohort made up of over 95 different subjects was used. Across approximately 400 genotyped donors of the cohort, an average of about 240,000 unique TCR beta nucleotide sequences per donor were sequenced, and around 19% of those sequences were non-productive. Of the roughly 410 genotyped donors, 65% to 90% were placed in the genetic ancestry cluster associated with self-reported Caucasian donors. Using immunosequencing, the study profiled T cell repertoires from 666 subjects and related those repertoires to cytomegalovirus serostatus.

The CDR3 measures 14 amino acids from cysteine to phenylalanine. The CDR3 DNA has 42 bases and is translated from base 1. Taken from the germline V gene, the CDR1 and CDR2 loops are SGDLS and YYNGEE. V is cut by 3 bases and J by 4 bases, and the space between the germline ends is 10 bases. Results the study describes overall, beyond this receptor: In a later analysis, HLA-associated TCR beta chains showed more clonal expansion and lower generation probabilities than non-associated chains that were equally common. Assigning TCR associations to individual alleles was difficult when HLA alleles, especially DR and DQ, strongly co-occurred. A later analysis found that TCR association rates varied across HLA loci, with DRB1 alleles showing the most associated TCRs and HLA-C alleles the fewest. Only TCR beta chains were sequenced in this cohort, and the absence of alpha or paired-chain data limited detectable features. The earlier analysis of 450 to 700 of the donors excluded 15 to 20 rarely observed V segments, including chromosome 9 orphons, because counts were too low. In a later genetic analysis, a missense DCLRE1C variant was associated with V-gene and J-gene trimming of TCR beta chains, and the association was replicated in an independent cohort. A further reported finding was that TCR beta sequences accurately predicted the HLA-A and HLA-B alleles for most subjects in the first cohort. Compared with the roughly 720-donor mean, donors in an Asian-associated ancestry cluster had fewer N-insertions in productive TCRs, according to a later genetic analysis. Some IMGT-functional V segments, including TRBV6-2 and TRBV6-3, could not be distinguished by the 87-base-pair reads and were therefore excluded. CMV serostatus was the only immune exposure information available for the cohort. In an earlier analysis of 587 of the donors, most TCR beta V segments appeared in productive rearrangements about 87% or about 30% of the time, broadly matching IMGT annotations. The presence/absence analyses assumed that sequencing depth was roughly uniform across donors, and that assumption may not be true. Because HLA typing was unavailable for some donors at each locus, only the typed subset was used in association tests. A total of fewer than 200 TCR beta chains were listed by the study as associated with cytomegalovirus. A later analysis found that most CMV-associated TCR beta chains appeared HLA-restricted, with HLA associations seemingly driven largely by CMV exposure. It was suggested by the authors that the approach could potentially be generalized to other disease states and immunological phenotypes. A few of the identified cytomegalovirus-associated TCR beta chains were confirmed in vitro to be specific for cytomegalovirus antigens. The classifier was reported to diagnose cytomegalovirus status with high specificity and sensitivity in both the original and validation cohorts. Several of the top co-occurrence clusters appeared to be linked to parvovirus B19, influenza, CMV and Epstein-Barr virus, according to a later analysis. Most TCR sequences were seen in very few donors, while some public TCRs were found in many individuals. A cluster of highly shared sequence variants was judged likely to be a technical artifact of the sequencing pipeline. Correlated functional status among segregating V segments might reflect linkage disequilibrium, but an unknown experimental factor could not be ruled out. In a later analysis, around 17,000 TCR beta sequences were associated with specific HLA alleles at a false discovery rate of 0.05.

The cohort was made up of hundreds of healthy bone marrow donors. All cohort members were sampled while nominally healthy, although unrecorded immune exposures were likely present. The donor was CMV seronegative and was included in the group of a few hundred seronegative cohort members. Each donor provided a peripheral blood sample, and peripheral blood mononuclear cells were used for TCR beta sequencing. Genomic DNA was extracted from the blood cell samples with the Qiagen DNeasy Blood Extraction Kit. Library prep was done by the immunoSEQ multiplex PCR assay. For the multiplex PCR, a mixture combining 60 forward primers for TCR Vbeta segments and 13 reverse primers for TCR Jbeta segments was used. A multiplex PCR assay on genomic DNA amplified the CDR3 region of rearranged TCR beta genes. The Illumina HiSeq System was used to sequence the amplified TCR beta libraries as 87-base-pair reads. The authors processed their data as follows. A later analysis tallied approximately 87 million unique TCR beta chains across the 600 to 700 repertoires, and approximately 12 million of those chains were shared by two or more donors. Raw reads were error-corrected and collapsed into unique sequences with a nearest-neighbor algorithm that merged closely related sequences to remove PCR and sequencing errors. To assign V, D and J gene segments, CDR3 sequences were aligned to IMGT reference sequences. For a sequence to be retained, a match of at least six nucleotides to both a V gene segment and a J gene segment was required. Rearrangements were classified as productive when the CDR3 lacked stop codons and remained in frame with V and J, and all other rearrangements were classified as non-productive. Following IMGT convention, CDR3 was defined as the stretch from the second conserved V-encoded cysteine up to the conserved J-encoded phenylalanine. In an earlier analysis of approximately 500 of the donors, sequences lacking an unambiguous match to a single V gene segment were excluded. In an earlier analysis of a few hundred of the donors, a V segment was called functional when productive rearrangements were above 56.7%, and segregating when the standard deviation between donors exceeded 5%. A statistical classification framework was built to diagnose cytomegalovirus status from the catalog of TCR beta chain sequences. V and J gene assignment, in a later analysis, came from comparing TCR nucleotide sequences with IMGT/GENE-DB human TR gene sequences. In a later analysis, CDR3 sequences and most-parsimonious VDJ recombination scenarios were assigned using the TCRdist pipeline. In a later analysis, each TCR beta chain was defined by its CDR3 amino acid sequence together with its V-gene family, and reads without a unique V-gene family were excluded. In a later analysis, 550 to 650 highly shared, low-generation-probability nucleotide sequences were removed to address suspected cross-contamination and a sequencing artifact. In a later analysis, a clonal expansion index was calculated for each public chain from normalized within-repertoire ranks of inferred template counts. Generation probabilities in a later analysis came from a VDJ recombination model fitted to out-of-frame rearrangements, and those results were checked against IGoR. A later analysis scored TCR-TCR, TCR-HLA and TCR-CMV co-occurrence with hypergeometric tests, applying a repertoire-size bias correction to TCR pairs. False discovery rates were estimated in a later analysis by permuting HLA or CMV assignments 20 times. In a later analysis, co-occurring TCRs were grouped using DBSCAN, and TCRdist sequence similarity was added for clustering within HLA-allele-positive subsets. For co-occurrence clustering, repertoires with fewer than 30,000 or more than 120,000 public chains were excluded, along with 5 or 6 repertoires with anomalous nucleotide sharing. As stored in TCRdb, this immuneACCESS dataset retains in-frame rearrangements with V and J assigned. A fraction of the clones does not appear; measured against another copy, unresolved V genes explain less than half of the discrepancy, and the remainder lacks a known reason. D and trimming were read from the DNA, whereas the V and J calls and clone size are those reported in that table. This sample's table carries around 97,000 clones. The ten largest account for approximately 3.5% of the sample.

The V gene is TRBV9 and the J gene is TRBJ2-2; the D segment could be TRBD1, given 5 matching bases. Sequenced input: PBMCs. This TCR was sampled from a man aged 35-49 years in good health and CMV-seronegative. The DNA sequence follows: TGTGCCAGCAGCGCCCAGACAGTCACCGGGGAGCTGTTTTTT. Its translation reads: CASSAQTVTGELFF.